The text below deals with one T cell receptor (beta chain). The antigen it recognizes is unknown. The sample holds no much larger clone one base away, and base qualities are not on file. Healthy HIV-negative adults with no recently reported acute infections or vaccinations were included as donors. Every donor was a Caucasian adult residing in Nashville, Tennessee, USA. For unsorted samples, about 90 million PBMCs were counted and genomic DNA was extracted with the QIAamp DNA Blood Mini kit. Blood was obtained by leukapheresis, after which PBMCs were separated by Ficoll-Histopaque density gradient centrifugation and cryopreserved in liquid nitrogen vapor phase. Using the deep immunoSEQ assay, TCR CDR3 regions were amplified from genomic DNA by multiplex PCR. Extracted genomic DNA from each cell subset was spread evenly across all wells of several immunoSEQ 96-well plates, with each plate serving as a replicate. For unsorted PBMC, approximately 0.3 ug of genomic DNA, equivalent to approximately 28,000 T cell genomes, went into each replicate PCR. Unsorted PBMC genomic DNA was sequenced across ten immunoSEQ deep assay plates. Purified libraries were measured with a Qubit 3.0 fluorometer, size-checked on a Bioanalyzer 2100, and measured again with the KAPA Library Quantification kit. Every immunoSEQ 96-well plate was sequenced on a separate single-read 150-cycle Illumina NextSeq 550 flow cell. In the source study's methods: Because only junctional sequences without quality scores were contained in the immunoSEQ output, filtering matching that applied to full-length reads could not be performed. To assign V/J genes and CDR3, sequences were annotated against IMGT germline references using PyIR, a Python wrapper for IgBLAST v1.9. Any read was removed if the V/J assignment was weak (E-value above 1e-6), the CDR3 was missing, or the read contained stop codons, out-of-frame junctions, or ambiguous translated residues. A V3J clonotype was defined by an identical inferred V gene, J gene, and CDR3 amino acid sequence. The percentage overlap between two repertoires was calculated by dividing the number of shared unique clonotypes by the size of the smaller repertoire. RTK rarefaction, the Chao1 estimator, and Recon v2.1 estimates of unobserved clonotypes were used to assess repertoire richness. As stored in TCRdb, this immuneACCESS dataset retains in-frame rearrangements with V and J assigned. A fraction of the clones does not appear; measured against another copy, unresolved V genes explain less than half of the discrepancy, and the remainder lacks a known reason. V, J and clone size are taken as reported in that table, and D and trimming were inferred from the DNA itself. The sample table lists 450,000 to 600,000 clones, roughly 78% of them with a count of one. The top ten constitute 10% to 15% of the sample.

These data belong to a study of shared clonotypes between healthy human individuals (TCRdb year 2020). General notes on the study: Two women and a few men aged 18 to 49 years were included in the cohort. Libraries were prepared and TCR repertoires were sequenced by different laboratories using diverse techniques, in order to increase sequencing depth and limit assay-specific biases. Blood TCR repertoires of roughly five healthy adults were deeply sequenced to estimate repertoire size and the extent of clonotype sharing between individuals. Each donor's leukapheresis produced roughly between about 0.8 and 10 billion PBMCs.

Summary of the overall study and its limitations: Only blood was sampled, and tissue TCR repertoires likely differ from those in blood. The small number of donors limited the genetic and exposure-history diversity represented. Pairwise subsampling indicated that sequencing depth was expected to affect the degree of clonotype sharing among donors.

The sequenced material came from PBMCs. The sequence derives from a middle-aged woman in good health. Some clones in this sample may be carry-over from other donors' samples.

The DNA sequence follows: TGTGCCAGCAGCAGGGACAGCAATCAGCCCCAGCATTTT. It is translated as CASSRDSNQPQHF. In this chain, TRBV7-8 is recombined with TRBJ1-5; the D gene is perhaps TRBD1, on 5 matching bases. CDR1 and CDR2 are read off the germline V gene as SGHVS and FQNEAQ. V loses 5 bases of germline sequence and J loses 1 base, and the interval between the two ends is 6 bases. The CDR3 spans 13 residues, from the cysteine through the phenylalanine. Only CDR3 DNA remains: 39 bases, in frame from the first base. The full variable domain, completed from the reference TRBV7-8 and TRBJ1-5 proteins outside the CDR3, reads GAGVSQSPRYKVAKRGQDVALRCDPISGHVSLFWYQQALGQGPEFLTYFQNEAQLDKSGLPSDRFFAERPEGSVSTLKIQRTQQEDSAVYLCASSRDSNQPQHFGDGTRLSIL.